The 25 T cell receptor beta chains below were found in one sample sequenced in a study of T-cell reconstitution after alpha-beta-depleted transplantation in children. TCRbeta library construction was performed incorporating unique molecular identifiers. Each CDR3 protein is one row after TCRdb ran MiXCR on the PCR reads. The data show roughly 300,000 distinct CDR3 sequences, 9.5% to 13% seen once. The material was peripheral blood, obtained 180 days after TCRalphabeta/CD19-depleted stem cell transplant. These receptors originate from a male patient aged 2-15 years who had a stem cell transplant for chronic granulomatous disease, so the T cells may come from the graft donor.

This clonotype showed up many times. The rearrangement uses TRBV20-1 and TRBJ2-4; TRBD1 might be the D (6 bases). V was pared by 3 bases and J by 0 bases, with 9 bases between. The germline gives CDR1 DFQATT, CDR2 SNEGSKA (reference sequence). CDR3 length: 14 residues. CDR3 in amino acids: CSASQGLAKNIQYF. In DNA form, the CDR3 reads TGCAGTGCTAGCCAGGGGCTAGCCAAAAACATTCAGTACTTC.

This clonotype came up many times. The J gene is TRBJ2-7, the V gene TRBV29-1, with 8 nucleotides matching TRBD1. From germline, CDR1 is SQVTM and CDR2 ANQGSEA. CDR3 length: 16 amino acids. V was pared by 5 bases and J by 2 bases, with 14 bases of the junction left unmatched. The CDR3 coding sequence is TGCAGCGTTTCCCGCCCTATCGGGACAGGTACCTACGAGCAGTACTTC. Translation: CSVSRPIGTGTYEQYF.

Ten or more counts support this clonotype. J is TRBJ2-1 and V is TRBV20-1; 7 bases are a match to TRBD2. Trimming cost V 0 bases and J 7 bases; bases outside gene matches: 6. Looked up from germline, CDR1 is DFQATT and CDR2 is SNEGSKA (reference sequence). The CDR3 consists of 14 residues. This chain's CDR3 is CSARDREGRNEQFF. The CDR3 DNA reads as TGCAGTGCTAGAGATAGGGAGGGAAGGAATGAGCAGTTCTTC.

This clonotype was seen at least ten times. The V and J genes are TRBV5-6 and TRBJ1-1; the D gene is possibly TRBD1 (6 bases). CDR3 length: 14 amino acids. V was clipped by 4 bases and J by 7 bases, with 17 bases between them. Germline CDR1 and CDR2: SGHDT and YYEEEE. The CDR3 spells CASSRGQPTIEAFF. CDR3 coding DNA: TGTGCCAGCAGCCGCGGACAGCCGACGATTGAAGCTTTCTTT. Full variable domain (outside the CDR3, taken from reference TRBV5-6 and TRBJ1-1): DAGVTQSPTHLIKTRGQQVTLRCSPKSGHDTVSWYQQALGQGPQFIFQYYEEEERQRGNFPDRFSGHQFPNYSSELNVNALLLGDSALYLCASSRGQPTIEAFFGQGTRLTVV.

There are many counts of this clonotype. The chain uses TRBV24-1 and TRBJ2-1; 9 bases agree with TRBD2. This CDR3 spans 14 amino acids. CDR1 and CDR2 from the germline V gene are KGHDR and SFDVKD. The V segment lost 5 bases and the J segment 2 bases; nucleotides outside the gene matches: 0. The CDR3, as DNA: TGTGCCACCAGTGGCGGGAGGGCCTACAATGAGCAGTTCTTC. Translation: CATSGGRAYNEQFF.

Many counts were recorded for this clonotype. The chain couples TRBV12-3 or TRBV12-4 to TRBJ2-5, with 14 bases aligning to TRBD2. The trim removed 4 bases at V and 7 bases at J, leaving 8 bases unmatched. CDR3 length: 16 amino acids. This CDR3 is CASSWGTSGSRVTQYF. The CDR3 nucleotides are TGTGCCAGCAGTTGGGGGACTAGCGGGAGTCGGGTGACCCAGTACTTC.

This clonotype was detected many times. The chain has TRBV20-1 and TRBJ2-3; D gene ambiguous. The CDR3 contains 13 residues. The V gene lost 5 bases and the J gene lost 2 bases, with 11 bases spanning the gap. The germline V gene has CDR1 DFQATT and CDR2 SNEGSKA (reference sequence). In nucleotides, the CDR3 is TGCAGTGCTCAAGAAACGCTCACAGATACGCAGTATTTT. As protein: CSAQETLTDTQYF.

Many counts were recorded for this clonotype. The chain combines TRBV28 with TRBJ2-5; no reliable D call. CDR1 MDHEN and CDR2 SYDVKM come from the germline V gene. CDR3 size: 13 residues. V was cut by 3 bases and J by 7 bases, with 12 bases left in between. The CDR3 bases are TGTGCCAGCAGTTTCCCGCACGAGGTGACCCAGTACTTC. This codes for CASSFPHEVTQYF.

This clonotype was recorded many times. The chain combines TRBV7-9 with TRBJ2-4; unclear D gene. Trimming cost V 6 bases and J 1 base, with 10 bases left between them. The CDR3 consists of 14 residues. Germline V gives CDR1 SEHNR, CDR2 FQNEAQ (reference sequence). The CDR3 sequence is CASRMTGAKNIQYF. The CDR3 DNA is TGTGCCAGCAGGATGACTGGGGCCAAAAACATTCAGTACTTC. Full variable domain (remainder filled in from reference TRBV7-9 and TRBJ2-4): DTGVSQNPRHKITKRGQNVTFRCDPISEHNRLYWYRQTLGQGPEFLTYFQNEAQLEKSRLLSDRFSAERPKGSFSTLEIQRTEQGDSAMYLCASRMTGAKNIQYFGAGTRLSVL.

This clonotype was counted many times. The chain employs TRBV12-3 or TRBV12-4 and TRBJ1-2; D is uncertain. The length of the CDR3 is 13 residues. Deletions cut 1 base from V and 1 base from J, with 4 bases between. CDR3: CASSLEFNYGYTF. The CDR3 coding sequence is TGTGCCAGCAGTTTAGAGTTTAACTATGGCTACACCTTC.

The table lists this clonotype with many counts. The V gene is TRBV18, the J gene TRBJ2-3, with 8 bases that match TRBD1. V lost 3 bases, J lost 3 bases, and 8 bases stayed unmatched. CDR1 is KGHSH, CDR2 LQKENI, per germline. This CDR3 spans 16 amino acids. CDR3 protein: CASSPDRGKGTDTQYF. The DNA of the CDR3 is TGTGCCAGCTCACCCGACAGGGGAAAGGGAACAGATACGCAGTATTTT.

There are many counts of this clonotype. The CDR3 DNA follows: TGTGCCAGCAGTTTCGGCGGGGGTACCACAGATACGCAGTATTTT. This encodes CASSFGGGTTDTQYF. The chain uses TRBV12-3 or TRBV12-4 and TRBJ2-3, with TRBD2 matching 7 bases. The CDR3 contains 15 residues. Trimming took 3 bases from V and 2 from J; bases not matched to a gene: 5.

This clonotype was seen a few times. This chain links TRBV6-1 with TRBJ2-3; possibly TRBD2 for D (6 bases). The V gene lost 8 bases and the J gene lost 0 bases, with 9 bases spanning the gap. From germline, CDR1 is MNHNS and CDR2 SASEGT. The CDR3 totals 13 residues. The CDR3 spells CASRRESTDTQYF. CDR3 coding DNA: TGTGCCAGCCGTCGGGAGAGCACAGATACGCAGTATTTT.

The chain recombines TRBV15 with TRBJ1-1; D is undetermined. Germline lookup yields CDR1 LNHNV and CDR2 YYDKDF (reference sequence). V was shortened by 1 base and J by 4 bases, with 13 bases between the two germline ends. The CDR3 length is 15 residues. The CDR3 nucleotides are TGTGCCACCAGCAGAGTACCGTCGGCAGCCACTGAAGCTTTCTTT. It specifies CATSRVPSAATEAFF.

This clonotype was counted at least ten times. The CDR3 sequence is CSATGDINIQYF. The CDR3, as DNA: TGCAGTGCGACAGGGGATATCAACATTCAGTACTTC. This chain joins TRBV20-1 and TRBJ2-4, with 8 bases lining up with TRBD1. The germline V gene has CDR1 DFQATT and CDR2 SNEGSKA (reference sequence). The CDR3 loop spans 12 amino acids. V lost 6 bases to trimming and J lost 7 bases; unmatched junction nucleotides: 5.

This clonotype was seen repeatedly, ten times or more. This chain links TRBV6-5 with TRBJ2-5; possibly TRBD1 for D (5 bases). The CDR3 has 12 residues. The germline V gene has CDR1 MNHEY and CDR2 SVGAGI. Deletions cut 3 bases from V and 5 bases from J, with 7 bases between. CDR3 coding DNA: TGTGCCAGCAGTTATGGGGCGGAGACCCAGTACTTC. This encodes CASSYGAETQYF.

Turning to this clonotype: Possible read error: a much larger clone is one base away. The CDR3 protein is CASSRTAGDEQFF. The CDR3 nucleotides read TGTGCCAGCAGCCGAACCGCTGGAGATGAGCAGTTCTTC. The chain is built from TRBV6-2 or TRBV6-3 and TRBJ2-1; D is uncertain. The CDR3 consists of 13 residues. The ends were cut back, 6 bases at V and 8 bases at J, with 14 bases in the middle. Germline V gene sequence: CDR1 MNHEY, CDR2 SVGEGT.

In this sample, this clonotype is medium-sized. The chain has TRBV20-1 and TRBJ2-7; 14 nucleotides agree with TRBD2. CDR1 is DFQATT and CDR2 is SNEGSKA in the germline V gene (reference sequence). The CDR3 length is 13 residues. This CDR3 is CSGGLAGAYEQYF. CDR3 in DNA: TGCAGCGGGGGACTAGCGGGAGCCTACGAGCAGTACTTC.

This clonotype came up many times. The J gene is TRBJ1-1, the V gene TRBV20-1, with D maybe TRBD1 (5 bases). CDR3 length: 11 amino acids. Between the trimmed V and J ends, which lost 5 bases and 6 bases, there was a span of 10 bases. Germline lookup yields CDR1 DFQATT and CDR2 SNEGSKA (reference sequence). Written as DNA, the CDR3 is TGCAGTGCTCCAGGGCGCTCTGAAGCTTTCTTT. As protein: CSAPGRSEAFF.

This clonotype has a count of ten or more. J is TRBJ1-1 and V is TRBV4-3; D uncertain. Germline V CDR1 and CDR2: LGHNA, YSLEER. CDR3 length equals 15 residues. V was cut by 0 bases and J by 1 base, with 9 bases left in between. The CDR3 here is CASSQDGSGNTEAFF. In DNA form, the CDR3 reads TGCGCCAGCAGCCAAGATGGGTCAGGGAACACTGAAGCTTTCTTT.

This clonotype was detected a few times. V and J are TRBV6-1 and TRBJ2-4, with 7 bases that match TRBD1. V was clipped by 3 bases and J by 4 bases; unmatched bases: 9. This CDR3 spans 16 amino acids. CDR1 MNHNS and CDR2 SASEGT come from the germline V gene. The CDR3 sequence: CASSDDTRDRKNIQYF. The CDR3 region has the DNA TGTGCCAGCAGTGACGACACACGGGACAGAAAAAACATTCAGTACTTC.

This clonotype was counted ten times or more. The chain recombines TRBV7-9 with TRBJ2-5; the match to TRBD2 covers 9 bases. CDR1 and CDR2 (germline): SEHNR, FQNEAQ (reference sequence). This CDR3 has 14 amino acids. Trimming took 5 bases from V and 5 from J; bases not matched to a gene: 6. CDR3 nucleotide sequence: TGTGCCAGCAGCCCACCTAGCGGGGTCGAGACCCAGTACTTC. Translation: CASSPPSGVETQYF.

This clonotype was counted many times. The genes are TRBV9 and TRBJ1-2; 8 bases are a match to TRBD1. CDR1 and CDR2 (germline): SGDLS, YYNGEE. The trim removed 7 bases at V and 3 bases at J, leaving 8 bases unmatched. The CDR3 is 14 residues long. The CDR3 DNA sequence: TGTGCCAGCGGTGACAGGGGATGGGACTATGGCTACACCTTC. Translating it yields CASGDRGWDYGYTF.

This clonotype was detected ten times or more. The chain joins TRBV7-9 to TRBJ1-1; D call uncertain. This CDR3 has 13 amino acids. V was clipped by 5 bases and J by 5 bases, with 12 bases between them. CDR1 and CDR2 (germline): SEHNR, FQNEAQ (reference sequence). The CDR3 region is CASSLVRDTEAFF. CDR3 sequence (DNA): TGTGCCAGCAGCCTGGTCCGGGATACTGAAGCTTTCTTT.

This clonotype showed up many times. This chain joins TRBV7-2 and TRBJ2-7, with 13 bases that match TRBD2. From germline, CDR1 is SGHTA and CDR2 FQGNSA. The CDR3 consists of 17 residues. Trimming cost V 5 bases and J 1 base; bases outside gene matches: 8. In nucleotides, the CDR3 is TGTGCCAGCAGCCCAACTAGCGGGAGGGCTTCGTCCTACGAGCAGTACTTC. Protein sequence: CASSPTSGRASSYEQYF.